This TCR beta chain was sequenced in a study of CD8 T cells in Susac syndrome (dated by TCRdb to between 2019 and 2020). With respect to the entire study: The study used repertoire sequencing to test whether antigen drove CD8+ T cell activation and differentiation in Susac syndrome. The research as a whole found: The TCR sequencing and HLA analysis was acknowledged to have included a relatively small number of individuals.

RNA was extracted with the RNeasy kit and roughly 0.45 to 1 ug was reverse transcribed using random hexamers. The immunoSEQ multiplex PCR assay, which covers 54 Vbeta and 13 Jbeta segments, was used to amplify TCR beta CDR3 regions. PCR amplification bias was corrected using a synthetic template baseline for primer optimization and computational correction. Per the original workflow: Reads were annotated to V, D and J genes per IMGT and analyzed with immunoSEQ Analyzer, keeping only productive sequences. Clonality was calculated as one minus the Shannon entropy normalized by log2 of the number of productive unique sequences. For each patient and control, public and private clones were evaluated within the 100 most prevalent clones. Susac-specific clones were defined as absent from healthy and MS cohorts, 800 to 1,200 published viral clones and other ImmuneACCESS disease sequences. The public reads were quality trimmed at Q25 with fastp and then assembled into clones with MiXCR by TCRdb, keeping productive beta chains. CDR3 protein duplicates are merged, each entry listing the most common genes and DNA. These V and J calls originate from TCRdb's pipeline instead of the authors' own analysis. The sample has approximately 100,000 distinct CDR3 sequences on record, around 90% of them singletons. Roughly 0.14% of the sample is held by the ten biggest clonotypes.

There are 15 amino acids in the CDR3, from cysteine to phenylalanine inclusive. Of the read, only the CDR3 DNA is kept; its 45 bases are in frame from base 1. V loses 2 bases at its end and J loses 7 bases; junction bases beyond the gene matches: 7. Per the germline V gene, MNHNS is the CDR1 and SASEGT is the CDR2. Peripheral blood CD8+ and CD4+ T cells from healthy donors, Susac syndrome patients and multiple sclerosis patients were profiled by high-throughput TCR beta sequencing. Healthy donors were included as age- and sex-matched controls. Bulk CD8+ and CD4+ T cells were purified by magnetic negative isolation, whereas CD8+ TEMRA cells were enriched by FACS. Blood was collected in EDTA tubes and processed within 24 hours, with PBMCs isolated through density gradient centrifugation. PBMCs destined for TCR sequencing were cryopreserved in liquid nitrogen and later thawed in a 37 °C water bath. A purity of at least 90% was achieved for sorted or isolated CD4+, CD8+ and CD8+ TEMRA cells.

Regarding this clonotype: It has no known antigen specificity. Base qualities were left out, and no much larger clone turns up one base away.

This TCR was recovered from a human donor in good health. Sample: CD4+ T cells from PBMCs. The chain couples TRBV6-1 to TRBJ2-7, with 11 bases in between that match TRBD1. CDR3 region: CASSEPGTGGYEQYF. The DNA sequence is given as TGTGCCAGCAGTGAACCTGGGACAGGGGGATATGAGCAGTACTTC.